This TCR beta chain was found in a study of blood T cell repertoires in COVID-19. The CDR3 is 15 residues long. With 5 bases removed from V and 9 bases from J, the gap between germline ends came to 17 bases. The germline V gene encodes CDR1 LNHDA and CDR2 SQIVND (reference sequence). Under the authors' procedure: Nucleated cell number was recorded as an estimate derived from reference gene primer amplification. Here immunoSEQ multiplex PCR was the method, and the copy in TCRdb shows in-frame clones only, minus some. Clonal size and the V and J genes are those of that table, whereas D and trimming came from the DNA. Among 130,000 or so clones listed, around 84% were seen once. Only a few counts were recorded for this clone.

The gene calls are TRBV19 and TRBJ1-6, with a possible D match to TRBD1 (5 bases). The sequenced sample consisted of peripheral blood. The clonotype was recovered from a woman over 75 with acute or convalescent COVID-19. The CDR3, as DNA: TGTGCCAGTAGTGGCCCCGGCGGGGGAGGTTCACCCCTCCACTTT. It translates to CASSGPGGGGSPLHF.